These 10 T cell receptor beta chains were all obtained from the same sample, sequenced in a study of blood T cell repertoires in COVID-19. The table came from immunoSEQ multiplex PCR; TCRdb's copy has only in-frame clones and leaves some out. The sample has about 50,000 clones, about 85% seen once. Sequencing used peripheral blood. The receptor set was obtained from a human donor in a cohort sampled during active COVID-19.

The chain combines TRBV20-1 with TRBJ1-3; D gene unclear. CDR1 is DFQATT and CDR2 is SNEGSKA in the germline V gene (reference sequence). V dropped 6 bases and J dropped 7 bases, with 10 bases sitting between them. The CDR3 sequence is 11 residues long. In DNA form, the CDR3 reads TGCAGTGCCATTCACCGGAACACCATATATTTT. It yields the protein CSAIHRNTIYF.

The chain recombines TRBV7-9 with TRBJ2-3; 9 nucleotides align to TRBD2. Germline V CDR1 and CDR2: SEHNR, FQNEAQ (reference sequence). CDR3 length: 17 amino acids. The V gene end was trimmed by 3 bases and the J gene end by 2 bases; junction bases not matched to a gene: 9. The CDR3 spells CASSFPLSGGFTDTQYF. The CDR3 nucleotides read TGTGCCAGCAGCTTCCCTCTTAGCGGGGGCTTCACAGATACGCAGTATTTT.

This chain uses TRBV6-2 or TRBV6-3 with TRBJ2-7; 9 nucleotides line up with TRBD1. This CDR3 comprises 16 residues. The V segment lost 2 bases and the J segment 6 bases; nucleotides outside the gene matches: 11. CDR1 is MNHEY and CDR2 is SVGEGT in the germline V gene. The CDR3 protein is CASSYGKDRGNVEQYF. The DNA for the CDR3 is TGTGCCAGCAGTTACGGGAAGGACAGGGGTAACGTCGAGCAGTACTTC.

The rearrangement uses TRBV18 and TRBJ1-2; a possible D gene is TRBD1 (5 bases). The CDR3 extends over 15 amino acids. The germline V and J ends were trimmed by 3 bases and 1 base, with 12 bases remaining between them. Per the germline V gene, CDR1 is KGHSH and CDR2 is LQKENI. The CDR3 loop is CASSPGPDVNYGYTF. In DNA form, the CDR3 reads TGTGCCAGCTCACCGGGGCCAGACGTTAACTATGGCTACACCTTC.

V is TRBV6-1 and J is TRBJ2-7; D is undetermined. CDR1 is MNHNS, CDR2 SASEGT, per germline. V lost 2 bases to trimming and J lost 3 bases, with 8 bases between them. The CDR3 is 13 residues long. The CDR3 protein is CASSELRGYEQYF. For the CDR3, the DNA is TGTGCCAGCAGTGAACTTCGCGGCTACGAGCAGTACTTC.

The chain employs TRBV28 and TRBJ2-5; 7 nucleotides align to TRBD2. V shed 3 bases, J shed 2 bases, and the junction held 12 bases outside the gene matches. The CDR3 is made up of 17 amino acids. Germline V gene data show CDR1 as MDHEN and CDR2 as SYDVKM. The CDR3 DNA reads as TGTGCCAGCAGTTTTACGATAACGGGAGGCATACAAGAGACCCAGTACTTC. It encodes CASSFTITGGIQETQYF.

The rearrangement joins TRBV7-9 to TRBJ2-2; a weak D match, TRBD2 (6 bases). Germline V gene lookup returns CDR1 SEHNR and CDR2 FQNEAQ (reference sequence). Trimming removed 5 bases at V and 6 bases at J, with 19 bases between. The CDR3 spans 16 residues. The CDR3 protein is CASSPDPWGEAGELFF. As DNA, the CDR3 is TGTGCCAGCAGCCCAGACCCTTGGGGGGAGGCCGGGGAGCTGTTTTTT.

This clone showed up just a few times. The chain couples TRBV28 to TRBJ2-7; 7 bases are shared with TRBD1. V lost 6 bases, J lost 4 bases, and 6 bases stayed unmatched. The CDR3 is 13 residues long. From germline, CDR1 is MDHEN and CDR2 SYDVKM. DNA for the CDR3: TGTGCCAGCAGCAGGGGGTGGGTATACGAGCAGTACTTC. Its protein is CASSRGWVYEQYF.

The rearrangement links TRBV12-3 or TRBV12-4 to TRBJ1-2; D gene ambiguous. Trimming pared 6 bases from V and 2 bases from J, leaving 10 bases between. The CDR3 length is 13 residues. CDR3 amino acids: CASSTGKNYGYTF. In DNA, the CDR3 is TGTGCCAGCAGCACCGGGAAAAACTATGGCTACACCTTC.

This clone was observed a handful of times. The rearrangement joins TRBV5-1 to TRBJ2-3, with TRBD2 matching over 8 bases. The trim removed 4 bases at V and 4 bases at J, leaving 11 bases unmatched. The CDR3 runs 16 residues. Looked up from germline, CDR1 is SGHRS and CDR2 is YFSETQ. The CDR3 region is CASSDGRLASADTQYF. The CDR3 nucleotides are TGCGCCAGCAGCGACGGGAGACTAGCGAGTGCAGATACGCAGTATTTT.